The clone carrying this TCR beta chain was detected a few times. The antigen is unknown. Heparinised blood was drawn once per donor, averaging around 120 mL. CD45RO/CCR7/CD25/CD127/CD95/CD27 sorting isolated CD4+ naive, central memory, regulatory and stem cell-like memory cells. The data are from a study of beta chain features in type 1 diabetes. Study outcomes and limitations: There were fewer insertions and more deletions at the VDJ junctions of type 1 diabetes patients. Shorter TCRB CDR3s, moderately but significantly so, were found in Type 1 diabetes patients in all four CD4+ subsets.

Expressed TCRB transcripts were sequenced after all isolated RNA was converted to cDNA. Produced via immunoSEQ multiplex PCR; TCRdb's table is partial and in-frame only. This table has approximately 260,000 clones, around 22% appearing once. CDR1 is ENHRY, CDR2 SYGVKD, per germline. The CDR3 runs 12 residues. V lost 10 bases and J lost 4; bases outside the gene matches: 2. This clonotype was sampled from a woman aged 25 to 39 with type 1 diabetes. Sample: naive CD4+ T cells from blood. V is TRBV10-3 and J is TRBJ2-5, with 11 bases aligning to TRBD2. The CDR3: CATGTSGETQYF. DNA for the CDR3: TGTGCCACCGGGACTAGCGGAGAGACCCAGTACTTC.